The subject of this entry is one T cell receptor (beta chain). The sample belongs to a study of blood T cell repertoires in COVID-19. Study-level background: The samples span acute and convalescent COVID-19 from the United States, Italy and Spain. From T cells, B-cell-depleted T cells, or PBMCs came the material, which was cDNA or gDNA.

In the authors' workflow: Reference gene primers were amplified, and this amplification served to estimate nucleated cell counts. Sequencing used immunoSEQ multiplex PCR; TCRdb keeps in-frame clones, though not all of them. For V, J and clone size, that table is used; D and trimming come from the DNA. The profile shows about 170,000 clones, roughly 78% of them singletons. Trimming took off 4 bases at V and 3 bases at J, with 13 bases between the two ends. Germline V gives CDR1 SEHNR, CDR2 FQNEAQ (reference sequence). This CDR3 has 14 residues. V gene TRBV7-9 combines with J gene TRBJ2-7; a possible D gene is TRBD1 (6 bases). This TCR came from a woman in her seventies in a cohort exposed to, infected with or recovered from COVID-19 (not recorded which). Sequenced input: PBMCs or T cells enriched from blood (not recorded which). The CDR3 nucleotides read TGTGCCAGCAGCTCCAGGGGCCCCTACTACGAGCAGTACTTC. This sequence encodes CASSSRGPYYEQYF. Combining the CDR3 with reference TRBV7-9 and TRBJ2-7 gives the whole variable domain DTGVSQNPRHKITKRGQNVTFRCDPISEHNRLYWYRQTLGQGPEFLTYFQNEAQLEKSRLLSDRFSAERPKGSFSTLEIQRTEQGDSAMYLCASSSRGPYYEQYFGPGTRLTVT.